These 3 T cell receptor beta chains were all obtained from the same sample, sequenced in a study of blood T cell repertoires in COVID-19. Only in-frame clones appear in the TCRdb table, and some are missing; sequencing was by immunoSEQ multiplex PCR. The table shows over 20,000 clones, with approximately 86% occurring only once. The sample taken for sequencing was peripheral blood. The receptors stem from a human donor in a cohort sampled during active COVID-19.

The chain combines TRBV18 with TRBJ1-1; possibly TRBD1 for D (5 bases). Germline V gene lookup returns CDR1 KGHSH and CDR2 LQKENI. The V end lost 2 bases, the J end lost 5 bases, and 9 bases lay between the germline ends. This CDR3 contains 13 residues. The CDR3 sequence is CASSPRGWTEAFF. The CDR3 coding sequence is TGTGCCAGCTCACCAAGGGGTTGGACTGAAGCTTTCTTT.

The rearrangement joins TRBV11-1 to TRBJ2-1; 9 bases agree with TRBD1. There are 16 residues in the CDR3. The germline V gene has CDR1 SGHAT and CDR2 FQDESV (reference sequence). After removal of 5 bases from V and 5 bases from J, the junction contained 10 bases not matched to a gene. Here the CDR3 reads CASSAQGQGGHNEQFF. DNA for the CDR3: TGTGCCAGCAGCGCCCAGGGACAGGGAGGCCACAATGAGCAGTTCTTC. Variable domain in full (rest from reference TRBV11-1 and TRBJ2-1): EAEVAQSPRYKITEKSQAVAFWCDPISGHATLYWYRQILGQGPELLVQFQDESVVDDSQLPKDRFSAERLKGVDSTLKIQPAELGDSAMYLCASSAQGQGGHNEQFFGPGTRLTVL.

Only one count was recorded for this clone. J is TRBJ1-6 and V is TRBV4-3, with D possibly being TRBD1 (5 bases). V was clipped by 1 base and J by 8 bases, with 12 bases between them. The length of the CDR3 is 15 residues. The germline V gene encodes CDR1 LGHNA and CDR2 YSLEER. Written as DNA, the CDR3 is TGCGCCAGCAGCCAAGGTGGTGGGGGGTATTCACCCCTCCACTTT. This translates into CASSQGGGGYSPLHF.